Given below is one T cell receptor (beta chain) in context. These data come from a study of CD8 T cells in Susac syndrome. The multiple sclerosis control group was made up of treatment-naive patients with stable or active relapsing-remitting disease. Random-hexamer reverse transcription was applied to about 0.5 to 1 ug RNA. TCRdb independently ran MiXCR on the immunoSEQ multiplex PCR reads; one entry per CDR3 protein. The sample holds 100,000 to 150,000 distinct CDR3 sequences; approximately 95% are singletons and the top ten take approximately 0.29%. CDR1 is SGHTA and CDR2 is FQGTGA in the germline V gene. The length of the CDR3 is 11 residues. The V gene lost 3 bases and the J gene lost 13 bases, with 9 bases spanning the gap.

J is TRBJ1-4 and V is TRBV7-3; D is unresolved. The specimen was CD8+ T cells from PBMCs. This sequence was found in a human donor with multiple sclerosis. Written as DNA, the CDR3 is TGTGCCAGCAGCTTTGTCCCCGGACTGTTTTTT. As protein: CASSFVPGLFF.